Below are 19 T cell receptor beta chains sequenced from a single sample in a study of blood T cells in healthy people across ages. A sample-barcoded 5' primer and a J-beta primer mix were used in a second PCR of roughly 6 to 12 cycles. TCRdb called the 5' RACE reads again in MiXCR, with one record for every CDR3 protein. The sample shows under 2,000,000 distinct CDR3 sequences, roughly 50% of them seen only once. Material: blood. Receptor source: a woman in her thirties or forties in good health.

J is TRBJ2-7 and V is TRBV6-2 or TRBV6-3; possibly TRBD1 for D (5 bases). CDR1 MNHEY and CDR2 SVGEGT come from the germline V gene. The CDR3 loop spans 15 amino acids. V was cut by 3 bases and J by 1 base, with 13 bases left in between. The CDR3 loop reads CASSYEQGSSYEQYF. CDR3 nucleotide sequence: TGTGCCAGCAGTTATGAGCAGGGAAGTTCCTACGAGCAGTACTTC.

This clonotype was seen more than once but under ten times. J is TRBJ2-7 and V is TRBV6-2 or TRBV6-3; D could derive from TRBD1 or TRBD2 (5 bases each). Gene TRBJ2-5 matches the end of the DNA better, so the J call may be wrong. This CDR3 has 15 residues. Germline-derived CDR1 and CDR2 are MNHEY and SVGEGT. CDR3 loop: CASTEGLGHGVTQYF. Here the CDR3 DNA reads TGTGCCAGCACCGAGGGCCTCGGACATGGCGTGACCCAGTACTTC.

The V gene is TRBV12-3 or TRBV12-4, the J gene TRBJ2-5; 10 bases align to TRBD2. The CDR3 runs to 15 residues. After removal of 6 bases from V and 5 bases from J, the junction contained 9 bases not matched to a gene. The CDR3 sequence: CASRPTGTSAETQYF. CDR3 sequence (DNA): TGTGCCAGCAGACCAACCGGGACTAGCGCGGAGACCCAGTACTTC.

The V gene is TRBV5-1, the J gene TRBJ2-3, with a tentative D call TRBD1 (5 bases). The CDR3 contains 14 residues. Trimming pared 4 bases from V and 6 bases from J, leaving 15 bases between. Germline V gene sequence: CDR1 SGHRS, CDR2 YFSETQ. Here the CDR3 reads CASSVIRPGDTQYF. In nucleotides, the CDR3 is TGCGCCAGCAGCGTTATTAGGCCAGGGGATACGCAGTATTTT.

The genes are TRBV2 and TRBJ2-7, with TRBD2 as a possible D gene (5 bases). Trimming cost V 7 bases and J 7 bases, with 17 bases left between them. Germline CDR1 is SNHLY and CDR2 is FYNNEI. This CDR3 comprises 13 residues. The CDR3 loop reads CASIYGVGGEQYF. The CDR3 region has the DNA TGTGCCAGCATCTATGGAGTTGGAGGAGAGCAGTACTTC.

This clonotype was seen a handful of times. The V and J genes are TRBV7-2 and TRBJ2-5; 8 bases align to TRBD1. This CDR3 is 14 amino acids long. J lost 7 bases, V lost 7 bases, and 11 bases had no gene match. CDR1 SGHTA and CDR2 FQGNSA come from the germline V gene. CDR3 amino acids: CASTPGQGAVTQYF. The CDR3, as DNA: TGTGCCAGCACCCCCGGGCAGGGGGCTGTGACCCAGTACTTC.

The chain combines TRBV29-1 with TRBJ1-2; tentative D call: TRBD1 (6 bases). Trimming stripped 5 bases from V and 3 bases from J, with 16 bases between. The CDR3 has 14 amino acids. Germline V gene sequence: CDR1 SQVTM, CDR2 ANQGSEA. The CDR3 is CSVWIQGKDYGYTF. The CDR3 DNA sequence: TGCAGCGTTTGGATCCAGGGGAAGGACTATGGCTACACCTTC.

This sequence joins TRBV29-1 and TRBJ2-7; TRBD1 matches 8 bases. Germline-derived CDR1 and CDR2 are SQVTM and ANQGSEA. This CDR3 has 14 amino acids. Trimming cost V 4 bases and J 4 bases; bases outside gene matches: 9. The CDR3, as DNA: TGCAGCGTTGGTCCCCGACAGGGGTATTACGAGCAGTACTTC. The encoded protein is CSVGPRQGYYEQYF.

This clonotype has only a few counts. V usage is TRBV9 and J usage is TRBJ2-6, with no clear D. The CDR3 is 14 residues long. Looked up from germline, CDR1 is SGDLS and CDR2 is YYNGEE. Deletions cut 6 bases from V and 0 bases from J, with 7 bases between. The CDR3 bases are TGTGCCAGCAAACAGAGCTCTGGGGCCAACGTCCTGACTTTC. This encodes CASKQSSGANVLTF.

J is TRBJ1-1 and V is TRBV2; weak D call: TRBD1 (6 bases). V shed 1 base and J shed 1 base, with 10 bases lying between them. From germline, CDR1 is SNHLY and CDR2 FYNNEI. The CDR3 covers 15 residues. Here the CDR3 reads CASSEGDIWNTEAFF. The CDR3, as DNA: TGTGCCAGCAGTGAAGGGGACATATGGAACACTGAAGCTTTCTTT.

The V gene is TRBV6-5, the J gene TRBJ2-2, with 9 bases that match TRBD1. V lost 2 bases, J lost 4 bases, and 5 bases stayed unmatched. CDR1 is MNHEY and CDR2 is SVGAGI in the germline V gene. The CDR3 is 16 amino acids. The CDR3 coding sequence is TGTGCCAGCAGTTACCTGACAGGGGGAACCACCGGGGAGCTGTTTTTT. This codes for CASSYLTGGTTGELFF.

This clonotype was seen more than once but under ten times. The rearrangement uses TRBV7-2 and TRBJ2-7, with TRBD1 matching over 7 bases. Germline loops: CDR1 SGHTA, CDR2 FQGNSA. There are 16 residues in the CDR3. V was clipped by 5 bases and J by 1 base; unmatched bases: 11. The CDR3 DNA is TGTGCCAGCAGCATAAGGTCCGGGGACAGATCCTACGAGCAGTACTTC. Translation gives CASSIRSGDRSYEQYF.

The chain combines TRBV7-2 with TRBJ2-1; no clear D. With 4 bases removed from V and 0 bases from J, the gap between germline ends came to 13 bases. This CDR3 region has 16 residues. Germline loops: CDR1 SGHTA, CDR2 FQGNSA. The chain's CDR3 is CASSSGSVFSYNEQFF. CDR3 DNA sequence: TGTGCCAGCAGCTCCGGCTCGGTTTTCTCCTACAATGAGCAGTTCTTC.

The chain combines TRBV4-3 with TRBJ2-5; D might be TRBD1 or TRBD2, each matching 5 bases. Looked up from germline, CDR1 is LGHNA and CDR2 is YSLEER. V was pared by 1 base and J by 10 bases, with 13 bases between. The CDR3 has 13 residues. CDR3 DNA: TGCGCCAGCAGCCAAGTCAGGCGAGGGGACCAGTACTTC. Amino acids: CASSQVRRGDQYF.

A note on this clonotype: This may come from a read error, since a much larger clone is one base off. The CDR3 region has the DNA TGCAGCGTTCGCGGGAGTATACAAGAGACCCAGTACTTC. It is translated as CSVRGSIQETQYF. The chain joins TRBV29-1 to TRBJ2-4, with 7 bases aligning to TRBD2. The J call may be incorrect, as the DNA end agrees better with TRBJ2-5. CDR3 size: 13 residues. Germline CDR1 SQVTM, CDR2 ANQGSEA.

This clonotype was seen more than once but under ten times. The V and J genes are TRBV20-1 and TRBJ2-7; no clear D gene. V lost 5 bases and J lost 5, with 19 bases in between. CDR1 and CDR2 from the germline V gene are DFQATT and SNEGSKA (reference sequence). CDR3 length equals 14 residues. CDR3 in amino acids: CSADPVWFSDEQYF. CDR3 coding DNA: TGCAGTGCTGACCCCGTGTGGTTCAGCGACGAGCAGTACTTC.

J is TRBJ2-7 and V is TRBV5-6; TRBD1 is a possible D gene (5 bases). The germline V and J ends were trimmed by 4 bases and 2 bases, with 16 bases remaining between them. Germline CDR1 is SGHDT and CDR2 is YYEEEE. This CDR3 is built from 15 residues. CDR3: CASSQEPGLTYEQYF. The CDR3 DNA is TGTGCCAGCAGCCAGGAGCCAGGGCTGACCTACGAGCAGTACTTC. The full variable domain, with the rest looked up from reference TRBV5-6 and TRBJ2-7, is DAGVTQSPTHLIKTRGQQVTLRCSPKSGHDTVSWYQQALGQGPQFIFQYYEEEERQRGNFPDRFSGHQFPNYSSELNVNALLLGDSALYLCASSQEPGLTYEQYFGPGTRLTVT.

This chain connects TRBV5-4 to TRBJ2-1; the D is unclear. V was shortened by 0 bases and J by 0 bases, with 7 bases between the two germline ends. From germline, CDR1 is SGHNT and CDR2 YYREEE (reference sequence). This CDR3 has 15 amino acids. The CDR3 loop is CASSLDAVSYNEQFF. The CDR3 nucleotides are TGTGCCAGCAGCTTGGACGCAGTCTCCTACAATGAGCAGTTCTTC.

This chain links TRBV5-1 with TRBJ2-5; perhaps TRBD2 as D (5 bases). Germline V CDR1 and CDR2: SGHRS, YFSETQ. This CDR3 is 14 amino acids long. Between the trimmed V and J ends, which lost 1 base and 5 bases, there was a span of 12 bases. Here the CDR3 reads CASSLTATGETQYF. CDR3 in DNA: TGCGCCAGCAGCTTGACAGCGACGGGGGAGACCCAGTACTTC.